Each of the 20 T cell receptor beta chains below was sequenced from the same sample in a study of T-cell memory formation after mild COVID-19. A single record per CDR3 protein comes from TCRdb applying MiXCR to the 5' RACE reads. The sample has almost 350,000 distinct CDR3 sequences, 20% seen once. Sample: PBMCs or a T cell subset sorted from them (not recorded which). The source is a man aged 18-30 years who had mild COVID-19 (a few samples of this study predate the infection). Cell type and time point are not known.

This clonotype was picked up a small number of times. The V call is TRBV7-2, the J call TRBJ1-2; 7 bases are a match to TRBD1. The ends lost 6 bases at V and 0 bases at J; junction bases unmatched: 4. Germline loops: CDR1 SGHTA, CDR2 FQGNSA. This CDR3 spans 14 amino acids. CDR3 bases: TGTGCCAGCAGGCGGGGACAGACTAACTATGGCTACACCTTC. This encodes CASRRGQTNYGYTF.

This clonotype has ten or more counts. The genes are TRBV28 and TRBJ2-7; D is perhaps TRBD1 or TRBD2 (5 bases each). V was shortened by 5 bases and J by 2 bases, with 19 bases between the two germline ends. This CDR3 spans 16 amino acids. CDR1 and CDR2 (germline): MDHEN, SYDVKM. This CDR3 reads CASSPRAARGTYEQYV. CDR3 in DNA: TGTGCCAGCAGTCCTAGGGCAGCTCGGGGCACCTACGAGCAGTACGTC.

This clonotype showed up just a few times. The CDR3 protein is CASSGGTGFGYTF. The CDR3 region has the DNA TGTGCCAGCAGCGGAGGAACAGGGTTCGGCTACACCTTC. The rearrangement links TRBV9 to TRBJ1-2; D is perhaps TRBD1 (6 bases). This CDR3 contains 13 residues. The germline V and J ends were trimmed by 3 bases and 8 bases, with 14 bases remaining between them. Germline CDR1 is SGDLS and CDR2 is YYNGEE.

The rearrangement links TRBV7-2 to TRBJ1-1, with D maybe TRBD1 (6 bases). Germline assignment: CDR1 SGHTA and CDR2 FQGNSA. This CDR3 has 14 residues. The ends were cut back, 5 bases at V and 7 bases at J, with 17 bases in the middle. The DNA of the CDR3 is TGTGCCAGCAGCCCCGACAGGTGGTATAATGAAGCTTTCTTT. Its protein is CASSPDRWYNEAFF.

This clonotype was seen a few times. The V call is TRBV3-1, the J call TRBJ1-1; 7 bases fit TRBD1. There are 15 residues in the CDR3. The germline gives CDR1 LGHDT, CDR2 YNNKEL (reference sequence). With 1 base clipped from V and 6 bases from J, the junction kept 8 bases outside the gene matches. CDR3 nucleotide sequence: TGTGCCAGCAGCCAAGTGAGACAGGGTACCCCTGAAGCTTTCTTT. It encodes CASSQVRQGTPEAFF.

The rearrangement joins TRBV5-5 to TRBJ1-1; D is uncertain. This CDR3 spans 14 amino acids. Germline CDR1 reads SGHKS; CDR2 reads YYEKEE (reference sequence). V shed 4 bases and J shed 2 bases, with 12 bases lying between them. The CDR3 sequence: CASSGRQSNTEAFF. CDR3 nucleotide sequence: TGTGCCAGCAGCGGGAGGCAGAGTAACACTGAAGCTTTCTTT.

This clonotype showed up many times. V usage is TRBV5-1 and J usage is TRBJ2-4, with D possibly TRBD2 on 6 matching bases. The CDR3 loop spans 14 amino acids. The germline CDR1 and CDR2 sequences are SGHRS and YFSETQ. Trimming stripped 4 bases from V and 8 bases from J, with 16 bases between. The CDR3 loop reads CASSMEGRLDIQYF. The CDR3 DNA sequence: TGCGCCAGCAGCATGGAAGGCCGACTAGACATTCAGTACTTC.

In this sample, this clonotype turned up many times. The chain recombines TRBV20-1 with TRBJ1-2, with a possible D match to TRBD1 (6 bases). Germline CDR1 DFQATT, CDR2 SNEGSKA (reference sequence). There are 12 residues in the CDR3. V was trimmed by 3 bases and J by 5 bases, leaving 10 bases between them. For the CDR3, the DNA is TGCAGTGCTAGGGACAGTCCTTATGGCTACACCTTC. Protein product: CSARDSPYGYTF.

The chain couples TRBV4-1 to TRBJ2-3; 10 bases match TRBD1. This CDR3 is 14 amino acids long. V gave up 0 bases and J gave up 7 bases; unmatched junction bases: 1. Germline CDR1 reads MGHRA; CDR2 reads YSYEKL. DNA of the CDR3: TGCGCCAGCAGCCAAGAGGACAGGGGGTATACGCAGTATTTT. Protein product: CASSQEDRGYTQYF.

The CDR3 region has the DNA TGTGCCAGCAGCCCACCCCTACAGGCCTCCTCTGGAAACACCATATATTTT. Translating gives CASSPPLQASSGNTIYF. The V call is TRBV7-9, the J call TRBJ1-3; the D gene is possibly TRBD1 (5 bases). This CDR3 contains 17 residues. Deletions cut 5 bases from V and 0 bases from J, with 17 bases between. Germline V gene data show CDR1 as SEHNR and CDR2 as FQNEAQ (reference sequence).

This clonotype was picked up many times. This chain uses TRBV5-1 with TRBJ2-5; D is possibly TRBD1 (5 bases). The V end lost 0 bases, the J end lost 2 bases, and 8 bases lay between the germline ends. The CDR3 is 14 residues long. Germline V gene lookup returns CDR1 SGHRS and CDR2 YFSETQ. CDR3 protein: CASSLGTTQETQYF. DNA of the CDR3: TGCGCCAGCAGCTTGGGGACAACGCAAGAGACCCAGTACTTC.

This clonotype was observed a handful of times. The genes are TRBV19 and TRBJ2-1; D may be TRBD1 or TRBD2 (5 bases each). The CDR3 consists of 13 residues. Germline V gene sequence: CDR1 LNHDA, CDR2 SQIVND (reference sequence). Trimming removed 11 bases at V and 1 base at J, with 12 bases between. The CDR3 region has the DNA TGTGCCGTAAAGGGACGATCCTACAATGAGCAGTTCTTC. It yields the protein CAVKGRSYNEQFF. Complete variable domain (other parts from reference TRBV19 and TRBJ2-1): DGGITQSPKYLFRKEGQNVTLSCEQNLNHDAMYWYRQDPGQGLRLIYYSQIVNDFQKGDIAEGYSVSREKKESFPLTVTSAQKNPTAFYLCAVKGRSYNEQFFGPGTRLTVL.

V gene TRBV5-6 combines with J gene TRBJ2-3; 9 nucleotides match TRBD2. The CDR3 is 17 amino acids. Germline V gene data show CDR1 as SGHDT and CDR2 as YYEEEE. Trimming removed 1 base from V and 5 bases from J; junction bases left unmatched: 11. The CDR3 here is CASSLIALAGYRDTQYF. The CDR3 region has the DNA TGTGCCAGCAGCTTGATCGCGCTAGCGGGGTATAGAGATACGCAGTATTTT.

This rearrangement joins TRBV25-1 to TRBJ1-2, with D possibly being TRBD1 (5 bases). Germline V gives CDR1 MGHDK, CDR2 SYGVNS. V was cut by 4 bases and J by 8 bases, with 11 bases left in between. The CDR3 consists of 12 residues. The CDR3 DNA reads TGTGCCAGCAGTGCTAGGGGTGACGGCTACACCTTC. This translates into CASSARGDGYTF.

This rearrangement joins TRBV2 to TRBJ1-2; D unclear. V was trimmed by 6 bases and J by 6 bases, leaving 8 bases between them. Germline V lookup: CDR1 SNHLY, CDR2 FYNNEI. CDR3 length: 11 residues. CDR3 nucleotide sequence: TGTGCCAGCAGAGGGTTTAATGGCTACACCTTC. Protein sequence: CASRGFNGYTF.

This chain connects TRBV10-3 to TRBJ2-7; D not resolved. Between the trimmed V and J ends, which lost 7 bases and 2 bases, there was a span of 12 bases. Germline V gene lookup returns CDR1 ENHRY and CDR2 SYGVKD. The CDR3 has 13 residues. The CDR3 coding sequence is TGTGCCATCAAGGGCCCGCTCCCCTACGAGCAGTACTTC. It specifies CAIKGPLPYEQYF.

The chain combines TRBV20-1 with TRBJ1-4; tentative D call: TRBD1 (5 bases). The CDR3 runs to 12 residues. Per germline, CDR1 DFQATT and CDR2 SNEGSKA (reference sequence). Trimming left V 6 bases short and J 10 bases short, with 15 bases between. The CDR3 is CSAAGPLGKLFF. CDR3 nucleotide sequence: TGCAGTGCGGCGGGGCCGCTTGGAAAACTGTTTTTT.

The chain uses TRBV2 and TRBJ2-5, with 7 bases identical to TRBD2. The CDR3 has 13 residues. V shed 5 bases, J shed 3 bases, and the junction held 3 bases outside the gene matches. Per the germline V gene, CDR1 is SNHLY and CDR2 is FYNNEI. The CDR3 DNA follows: TGTGCCAGCAGTTGGCTAGCGGAAGAGACCCAGTACTTC. Translating gives CASSWLAEETQYF.

The chain joins TRBV7-2 to TRBJ2-1; no clear D gene. V shed 6 bases and J shed 0 bases, with 12 bases lying between them. This CDR3 comprises 15 residues. The germline V gene encodes CDR1 SGHTA and CDR2 FQGNSA. CDR3 nucleotide sequence: TGTGCCAGCAGGGGTCCAAGGAGCTCCTACAATGAGCAGTTCTTC. This translates into CASRGPRSSYNEQFF.

This clonotype came up a few times. This chain connects TRBV20-1 to TRBJ2-3; maybe TRBD2 (7 bases). Germline V gene lookup returns CDR1 DFQATT and CDR2 SNEGSKA (reference sequence). The CDR3 extends over 16 amino acids. Trimming stripped 0 bases from V and 7 bases from J, with 20 bases between. Written as DNA, the CDR3 is TGCAGTGCTAGAGATAGTGTAGGGGGGGGGCCGAATACGCAGTATTTT. Translating it yields CSARDSVGGGPNTQYF.